The 19 T cell receptor beta chains given below trace back to one sample, sequenced in a study of blood T cell repertoires in COVID-19. Using immunoSEQ multiplex PCR, the repertoire was profiled, and TCRdb retains in-frame clones only, with some absent. In the table there are 250,000 to 300,000 clones, 86% of which are singletons. Sample: PBMCs or T cells enriched from blood (not recorded which). These receptors came from a man aged 18 to 29 who had recovered from COVID-19.

The chain has TRBV10-3 and TRBJ2-3, with TRBD2 matching 7 bases. Trimming cost V 7 bases and J 2 bases; bases outside gene matches: 12. This CDR3 spans 16 amino acids. The V gene's germline CDR1 is ENHRY and CDR2 SYGVKD. This chain's CDR3 is CAITPTLAEITDTQYF. The DNA for the CDR3 is TGTGCCATCACCCCTACCCTAGCGGAGATCACAGATACGCAGTATTTT.

This chain joins TRBV5-1 and TRBJ2-3; the D gene is possibly TRBD1 (6 bases). CDR3 length equals 14 residues. The V gene's germline CDR1 is SGHRS and CDR2 YFSETQ. Trimming took 0 bases from V and 4 from J, leaving 9 bases between them. CDR3 sequence (DNA): TGCGCCAGCAGCTTGGGGGACAACGCAGATACGCAGTATTTT. It is translated as CASSLGDNADTQYF. The full variable domain, completed using reference TRBV5-1 and TRBJ2-3, is KAGVTQTPRYLIKTRGQQVTLSCSPISGHRSVSWYQQTPGQGLQFLFEYFSETQRNKGNFPGRFSGRQFSNSRSEMNVSTLELGDSALYLCASSLGDNADTQYFGPGTRLTVL.

This clone was seen just once. The J gene is TRBJ1-5, the V gene TRBV12-5, with 9 bases matching TRBD1. With 7 bases clipped from V and 2 bases from J, the junction kept 9 bases outside the gene matches. CDR1 is LGHNT, CDR2 FRNRAP, per germline. This CDR3 has 16 residues. The DNA of the CDR3 is TGTGCTAGTGCCGATACAGGGGGCGCGGGCAATCAGCCCCAGCATTTT. This codes for CASADTGGAGNQPQHF.

The genes are TRBV11-2 and TRBJ2-7; 11 nucleotides agree with TRBD2. CDR1 is SGHAT and CDR2 is FQNNGV in the germline V gene. V shed 7 bases and J 1 base; nucleotides not matched to a gene: 6. The CDR3 is 15 residues long. The CDR3: CASTELAGGSYEQYF. The CDR3 DNA is TGTGCCAGCACCGAATTAGCGGGAGGGTCCTACGAGCAGTACTTC.

A single count supports this clone. V gene TRBV7-8 combines with J gene TRBJ1-2; D unresolved. The length of the CDR3 is 13 residues. The V end was cut by 1 base, the J end by 8 bases, with 11 bases between. In germline, CDR1 is SGHVS, CDR2 FQNEAQ. DNA of the CDR3: TGTGCCAGCAGCTTAGGGCTCGGAGAGGGCTACACCTTC. The encoded protein is CASSLGLGEGYTF.

The chain is built from TRBV5-1 and TRBJ2-5; 10 positions match TRBD1. The CDR3 has 15 residues. V lost 4 bases and J lost 5; bases outside the gene matches: 8. The germline gives CDR1 SGHRS, CDR2 YFSETQ. The DNA for the CDR3 is TGCGCCAGCAGCGTCCGGGACAGGGGCCAGGAGACCCAGTACTTC. This gives the protein CASSVRDRGQETQYF.

V usage is TRBV3-1 (or the pseudogene TRBV3-2) and J usage is TRBJ1-6; tentatively, D is TRBD1 (5 bases). The germline gives CDR1 LGHDT, CDR2 YNNKEL (reference sequence). The V end was cut by 1 base, the J end by 10 bases, with 11 bases between. This CDR3 has 14 residues. In nucleotides, the CDR3 is TGTGCCAGCAGCCAAGCCCAGGGTGGATCACCCCTCCACTTT. It yields the protein CASSQAQGGSPLHF.

The chain carries TRBV11-2 and TRBJ1-6, with a tentative D call TRBD1 (5 bases). Per the germline V gene, CDR1 is SGHAT and CDR2 is FQNNGV. The CDR3 is made up of 13 amino acids. Trimming stripped 4 bases from V and 10 bases from J, with 11 bases between. CDR3: CASSYGTGSPLHF. The CDR3 DNA is TGTGCCAGCAGCTACGGGACTGGATCACCCCTCCACTTT.

V gene TRBV5-6 combines with J gene TRBJ1-6, with no clear D. The CDR3 extends over 14 amino acids. Trimming left V 0 bases short and J 7 bases short, with 8 bases between. Germline V CDR1 and CDR2: SGHDT, YYEEEE. The DNA of the CDR3 is TGTGCCAGCAGCTTGGCCTTAGTGAATTCACCCCTCCACTTT. It yields the protein CASSLALVNSPLHF.

This chain links TRBV13 with TRBJ2-5; a weak D match, TRBD2 (6 bases). The CDR3 loop spans 14 amino acids. Per germline, CDR1 PRHDT and CDR2 FYEKMQ (reference sequence). V lost 3 bases and J 0 bases, leaving 8 bases between the germline ends. CDR3 nucleotide sequence: TGTGCCAGCAGCTTTCGGGGGTACCAAGAGACCCAGTACTTC. Its translation is CASSFRGYQETQYF.

V is TRBV23-1 and J is TRBJ2-3, with a tentative D call TRBD1 (5 bases). TRBV23-1 is annotated as an ORF whose role is uncertain. The CDR3 length is 12 residues. The CDR3 reads CAGQPGTDTQYF. CDR3 in DNA: TGCGCTGGACAACCCGGCACAGATACGCAGTATTTT.

The V and J genes are TRBV4-1 and TRBJ2-2; 11 bases match TRBD1. This CDR3 is 15 amino acids long. V was pared by 4 bases and J by 5 bases, with 3 bases of the junction left unmatched. Germline CDR1 MGHRA, CDR2 YSYEKL. The CDR3, as DNA: TGCGCCAGCAGCCTCGGGACAGGGGGTACCGGGGAGCTGTTTTTT. It is translated as CASSLGTGGTGELFF.

The chain joins TRBV7-2 to TRBJ2-2; tentative D call: TRBD1 (5 bases). The CDR3 contains 15 residues. V shed 6 bases and J shed 1 base, with 12 bases lying between them. Germline values: CDR1 SGHTA, CDR2 FQGNSA. CDR3 in amino acids: CASRFSTGNTGELFF. Written as DNA, the CDR3 is TGTGCCAGCAGATTCTCAACAGGGAACACCGGGGAGCTGTTTTTT.

This clone was seen once. This rearrangement joins TRBV10-3 to TRBJ2-5; D perhaps matches TRBD2 (6 bases). The germline CDR1 and CDR2 sequences are ENHRY and SYGVKD. Trimming cost V 6 bases and J 4 bases, with 12 bases left between them. The length of the CDR3 is 13 residues. The CDR3 bases are TGTGCCATCAGAGGGACGGAGGGAGAGACCCAGTACTTC. Translation: CAIRGTEGETQYF.

CDR3 DNA: TGTGCTAGTGGTTTGGCCCCTCCGGGGTTGGAAGCTTTCTTT. This gives the protein CASGLAPPGLEAFF. V and J are TRBV12-5 and TRBJ1-1; D is uncertain. Germline CDR1 reads LGHNT; CDR2 reads FRNRAP. The germline V and J ends were trimmed by 1 base and 8 bases, with 14 bases remaining between them. The length of the CDR3 is 14 residues. Variable domain in full (rest from reference TRBV12-5 and TRBJ1-1): DARVTQTPRHKVTEMGQEVTMRCQPILGHNTVFWYRQTMMQGLELLAYFRNRAPLDDSGMPKDRFSAEMPDATLATLKIQPSEPRDSAVYFCASGLAPPGLEAFFGQGTRLTVV.

The chain couples TRBV5-1 to TRBJ2-1; no reliable D call. The CDR3 is made up of 12 amino acids. Looked up from germline, CDR1 is SGHRS and CDR2 is YFSETQ. With 0 bases removed from V and 9 bases from J, the gap between germline ends came to 7 bases. CDR3 sequence (DNA): TGCGCCAGCAGCTTGGGAGGAACTGAGCAGTTCTTC. It codes for CASSLGGTEQFF.

The rearrangement links TRBV3-1 (or the pseudogene TRBV3-2) to TRBJ2-2; 8 nucleotides agree with TRBD2. V was clipped by 3 bases and J by 7 bases; unmatched bases: 7. The germline V gene has CDR1 LGHDT and CDR2 YNNKEL (reference sequence). The CDR3 contains 15 residues. The CDR3 region is CASSQTGTRGGELFF. In DNA, the CDR3 is TGTGCCAGCAGCCAGACCGGGACTAGGGGCGGGGAGCTGTTTTTT.

The genes are TRBV5-1 and TRBJ1-6; a weak D match, TRBD1 (6 bases). This CDR3 region has 15 residues. V shed 0 bases and J shed 5 bases, with 9 bases lying between them. Germline-derived CDR1 and CDR2 are SGHRS and YFSETQ. CDR3: CASSLGSGDNSPLHF. The CDR3, as DNA: TGCGCCAGCAGCTTGGGTTCAGGGGATAATTCACCCCTCCACTTT.

The V and J genes are TRBV6-4 and TRBJ1-1, with D hard to call. Per the germline V gene, CDR1 is MRHNA and CDR2 is SNTAGT. This CDR3 spans 13 amino acids. Trimming shortened V by 7 bases and J by 2 bases, and 11 bases separated the two germline ends. In DNA, the CDR3 is TGTGCCAGCAAGGAAGAGGCAAACACTGAAGCTTTCTTT. Residues: CASKEEANTEAFF.